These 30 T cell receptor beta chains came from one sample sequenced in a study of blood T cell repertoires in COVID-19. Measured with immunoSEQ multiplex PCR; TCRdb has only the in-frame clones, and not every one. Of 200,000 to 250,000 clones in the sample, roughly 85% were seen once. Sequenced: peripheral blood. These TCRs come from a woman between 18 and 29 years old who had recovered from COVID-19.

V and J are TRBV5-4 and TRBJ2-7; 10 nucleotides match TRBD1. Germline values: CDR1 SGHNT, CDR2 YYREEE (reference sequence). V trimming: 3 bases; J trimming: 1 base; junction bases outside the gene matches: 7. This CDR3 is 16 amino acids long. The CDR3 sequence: CASSSGQGVVSYEQYF. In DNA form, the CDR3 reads TGTGCCAGCAGCTCCGGACAGGGGGTAGTGTCCTACGAGCAGTACTTC.

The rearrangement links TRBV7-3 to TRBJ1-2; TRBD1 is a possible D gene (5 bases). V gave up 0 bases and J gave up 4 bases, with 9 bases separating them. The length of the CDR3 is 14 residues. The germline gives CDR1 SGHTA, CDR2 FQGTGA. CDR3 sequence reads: CASSLTGQGYGYTF. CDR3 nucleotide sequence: TGTGCCAGCAGCTTAACGGGGCAGGGCTATGGCTACACCTTC.

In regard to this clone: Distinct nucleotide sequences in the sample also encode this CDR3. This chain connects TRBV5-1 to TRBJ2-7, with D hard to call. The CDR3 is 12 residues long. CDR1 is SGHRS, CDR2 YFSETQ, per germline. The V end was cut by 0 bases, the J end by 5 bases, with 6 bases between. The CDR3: CASSLGAHEQYF. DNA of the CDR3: TGCGCCAGCAGCTTGGGGGCTCACGAGCAGTACTTC.

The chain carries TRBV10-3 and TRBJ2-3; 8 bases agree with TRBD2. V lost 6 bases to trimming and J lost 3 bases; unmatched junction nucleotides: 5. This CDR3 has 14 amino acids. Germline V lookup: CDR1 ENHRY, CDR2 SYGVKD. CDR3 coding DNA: TGTGCCATCAGGACTAGCGAGGGAACAGATACGCAGTATTTT. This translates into CAIRTSEGTDTQYF.

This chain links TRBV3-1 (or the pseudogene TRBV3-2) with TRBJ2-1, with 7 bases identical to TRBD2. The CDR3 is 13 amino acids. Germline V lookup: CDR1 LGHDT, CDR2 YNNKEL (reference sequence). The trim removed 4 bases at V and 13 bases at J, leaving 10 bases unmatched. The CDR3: CASSLGDYPQQFF. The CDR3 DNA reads TGTGCCAGCAGCCTTGGGGACTACCCCCAACAGTTCTTC.

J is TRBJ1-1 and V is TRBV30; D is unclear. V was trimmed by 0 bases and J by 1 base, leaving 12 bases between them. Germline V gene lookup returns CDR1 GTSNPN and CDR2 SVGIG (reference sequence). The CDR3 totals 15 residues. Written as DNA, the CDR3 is TGTGCCTGGAGTGTAAGTTTGGCAGGGAACACTGAAGCTTTCTTT. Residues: CAWSVSLAGNTEAFF.

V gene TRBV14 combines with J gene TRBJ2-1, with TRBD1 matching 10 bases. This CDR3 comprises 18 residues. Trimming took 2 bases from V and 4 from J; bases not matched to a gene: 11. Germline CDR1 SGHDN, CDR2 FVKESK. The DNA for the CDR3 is TGTGCCAGCAGCCAAACCGGGACAGGGGTTGGGGGTTACAATGAGCAGTTCTTC. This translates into CASSQTGTGVGGYNEQFF.

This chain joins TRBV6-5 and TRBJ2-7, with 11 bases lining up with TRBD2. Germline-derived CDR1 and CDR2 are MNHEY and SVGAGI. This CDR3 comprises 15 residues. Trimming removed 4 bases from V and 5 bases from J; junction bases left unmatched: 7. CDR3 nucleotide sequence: TGTGCCAGCAGTTCGGGGGGGGGACTAGCGGACGAGCAGTACTTC. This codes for CASSSGGGLADEQYF.

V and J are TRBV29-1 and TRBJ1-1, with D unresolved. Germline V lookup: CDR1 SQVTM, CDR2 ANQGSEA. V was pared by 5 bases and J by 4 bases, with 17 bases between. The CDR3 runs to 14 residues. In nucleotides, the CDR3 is TGCAGCGTTTCACCCCGGGTTTCGATCACTGAAGCTTTCTTT. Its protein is CSVSPRVSITEAFF.

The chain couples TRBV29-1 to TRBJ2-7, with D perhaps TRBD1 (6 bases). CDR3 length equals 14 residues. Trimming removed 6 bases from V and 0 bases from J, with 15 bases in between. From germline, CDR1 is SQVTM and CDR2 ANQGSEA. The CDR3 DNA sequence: TGCAGCGTGGGAACAGGGTTAGTCTCCTACGAGCAGTACTTC. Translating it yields CSVGTGLVSYEQYF.

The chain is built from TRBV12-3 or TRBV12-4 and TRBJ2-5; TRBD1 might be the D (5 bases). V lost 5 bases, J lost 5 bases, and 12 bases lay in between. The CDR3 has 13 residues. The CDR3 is CASSNSRVETQYF. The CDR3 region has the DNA TGTGCCAGCAGTAACAGCAGGGTTGAGACCCAGTACTTC.

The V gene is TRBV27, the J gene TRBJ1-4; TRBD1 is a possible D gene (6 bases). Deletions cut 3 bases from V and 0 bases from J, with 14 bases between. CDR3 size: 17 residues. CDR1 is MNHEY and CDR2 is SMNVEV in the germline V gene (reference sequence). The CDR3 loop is CASSFLRQAPTNEKLFF. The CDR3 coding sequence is TGTGCCAGCAGTTTCCTTCGACAGGCCCCAACTAATGAAAAACTGTTTTTT.

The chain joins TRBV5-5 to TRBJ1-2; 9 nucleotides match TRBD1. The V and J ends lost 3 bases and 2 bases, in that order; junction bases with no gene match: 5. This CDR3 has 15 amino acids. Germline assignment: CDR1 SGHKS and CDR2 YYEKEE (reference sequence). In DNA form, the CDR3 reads TGTGCCAGCAGCTCACAGGGGGCCGGGAACTATGGCTACACCTTC. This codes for CASSSQGAGNYGYTF.

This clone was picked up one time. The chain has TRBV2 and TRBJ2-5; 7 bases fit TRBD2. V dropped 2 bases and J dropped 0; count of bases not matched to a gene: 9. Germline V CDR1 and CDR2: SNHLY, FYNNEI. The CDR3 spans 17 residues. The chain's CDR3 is CASSELVASGYQETQYF. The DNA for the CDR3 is TGTGCCAGCAGTGAACTGGTGGCTAGCGGATACCAAGAGACCCAGTACTTC.

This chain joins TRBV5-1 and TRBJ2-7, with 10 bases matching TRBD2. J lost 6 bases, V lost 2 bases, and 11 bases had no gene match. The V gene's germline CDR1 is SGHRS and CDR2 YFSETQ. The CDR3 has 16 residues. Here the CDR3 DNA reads TGCGCCAGCAGCTTAGGACTAGCGGATCTAGGCTCCGAGCAGTACTTC. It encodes CASSLGLADLGSEQYF.

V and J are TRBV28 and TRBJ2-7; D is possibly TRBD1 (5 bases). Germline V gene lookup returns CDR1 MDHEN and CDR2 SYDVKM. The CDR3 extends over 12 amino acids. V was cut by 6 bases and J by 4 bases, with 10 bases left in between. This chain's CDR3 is CASSPGHYEQYF. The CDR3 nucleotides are TGTGCCAGCAGCCCCGGACATTACGAGCAGTACTTC. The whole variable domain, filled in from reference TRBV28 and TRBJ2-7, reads DVKVTQSSRYLVKRTGEKVFLECVQDMDHENMFWYRQDPGLGLRLIYFSYDVKMKEKGDIPEGYSVSREKKERFSLILESASTNQTSMYLCASSPGHYEQYFGPGTRLTVT.

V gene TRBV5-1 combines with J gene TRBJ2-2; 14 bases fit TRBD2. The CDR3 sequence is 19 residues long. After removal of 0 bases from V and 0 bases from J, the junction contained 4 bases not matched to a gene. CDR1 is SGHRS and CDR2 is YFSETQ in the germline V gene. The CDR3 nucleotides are TGCGCCAGCAGCTTGGGGACTAGCGGGAGGAGAGCGAACACCGGGGAGCTGTTTTTT. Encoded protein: CASSLGTSGRRANTGELFF.

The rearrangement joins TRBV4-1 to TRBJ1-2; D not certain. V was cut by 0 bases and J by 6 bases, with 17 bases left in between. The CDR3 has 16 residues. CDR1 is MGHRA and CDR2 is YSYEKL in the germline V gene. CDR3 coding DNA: TGCGCCAGCAGCCAAGATCCGGGAACGGCGCCGGATGGCTACACCTTC. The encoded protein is CASSQDPGTAPDGYTF.

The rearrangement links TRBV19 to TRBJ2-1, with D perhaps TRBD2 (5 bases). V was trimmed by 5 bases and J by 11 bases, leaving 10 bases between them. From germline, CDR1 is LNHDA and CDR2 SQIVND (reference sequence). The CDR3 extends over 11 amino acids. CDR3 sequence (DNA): TGTGCCAGTAGTCAAGGACTCCAGCAGTTCTTC. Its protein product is CASSQGLQQFF.

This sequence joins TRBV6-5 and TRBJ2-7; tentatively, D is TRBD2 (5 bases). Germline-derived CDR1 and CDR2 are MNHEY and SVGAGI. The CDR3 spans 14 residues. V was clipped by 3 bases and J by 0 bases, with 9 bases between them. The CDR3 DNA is TGTGCCAGCAGTTATCGAGAGGGCTCCTACGAGCAGTACTTC. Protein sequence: CASSYREGSYEQYF.

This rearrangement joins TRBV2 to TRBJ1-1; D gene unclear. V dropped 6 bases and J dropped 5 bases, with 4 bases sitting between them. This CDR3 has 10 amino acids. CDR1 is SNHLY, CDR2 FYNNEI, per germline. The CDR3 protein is CASSPTEAFF. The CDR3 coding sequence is TGTGCCAGCAGCCCAACTGAAGCTTTCTTT.

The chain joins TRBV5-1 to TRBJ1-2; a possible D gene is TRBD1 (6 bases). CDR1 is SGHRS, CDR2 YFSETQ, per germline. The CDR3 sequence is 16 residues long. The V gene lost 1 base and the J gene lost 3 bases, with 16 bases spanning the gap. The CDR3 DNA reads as TGCGCCAGCAGCTTGTTGCCAGTCCCAGGGGACTATGGCTACACCTTC. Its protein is CASSLLPVPGDYGYTF.

In DNA form, the CDR3 reads TGTGCCAGCATTTTCAGTGGCTACACCTTC. This sequence encodes CASIFSGYTF. The gene calls are TRBV2 and TRBJ1-2; D ambiguous. The CDR3 is made up of 10 amino acids. The ends were cut back, 7 bases at V and 7 bases at J, with 7 bases in the middle. Looked up from germline, CDR1 is SNHLY and CDR2 is FYNNEI.

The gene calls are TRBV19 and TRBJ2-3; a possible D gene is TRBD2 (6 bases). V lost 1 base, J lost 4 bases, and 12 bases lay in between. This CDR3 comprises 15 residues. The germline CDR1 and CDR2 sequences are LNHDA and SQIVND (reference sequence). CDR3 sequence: CASSIVHGRADTQYF. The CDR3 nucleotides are TGTGCCAGTAGTATAGTACACGGGAGAGCAGATACGCAGTATTTT.

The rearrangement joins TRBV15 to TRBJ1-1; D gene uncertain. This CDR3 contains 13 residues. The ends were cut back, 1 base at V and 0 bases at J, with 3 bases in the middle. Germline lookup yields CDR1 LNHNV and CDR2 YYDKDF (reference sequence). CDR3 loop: CATSRGLNTEAFF. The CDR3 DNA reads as TGTGCCACCAGCAGAGGGCTGAACACTGAAGCTTTCTTT.

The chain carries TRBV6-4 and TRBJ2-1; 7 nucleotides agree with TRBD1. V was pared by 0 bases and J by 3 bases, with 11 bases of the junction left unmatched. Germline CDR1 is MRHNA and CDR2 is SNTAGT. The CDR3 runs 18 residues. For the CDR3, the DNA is TGTGCCAGCAGTGACTCAGTAGGAAGGGGGCACGTCTACAATGAGCAGTTCTTC. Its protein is CASSDSVGRGHVYNEQFF.

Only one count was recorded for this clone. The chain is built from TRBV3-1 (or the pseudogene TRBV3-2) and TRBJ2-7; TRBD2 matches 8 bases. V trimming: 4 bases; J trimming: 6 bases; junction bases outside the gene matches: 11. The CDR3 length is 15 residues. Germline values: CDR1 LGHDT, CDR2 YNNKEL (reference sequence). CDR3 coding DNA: TGTGCCAGCAGCCCCTACCGGACTAGCAGATTCGAGCAGTACTTC. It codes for CASSPYRTSRFEQYF.

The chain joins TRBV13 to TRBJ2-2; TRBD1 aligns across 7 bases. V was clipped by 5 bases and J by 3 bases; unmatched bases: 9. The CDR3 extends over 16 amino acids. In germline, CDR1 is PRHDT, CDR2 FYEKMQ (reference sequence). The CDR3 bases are TGTGCCAGCAGCCCCGCCGGGACAGCTTACACCGGGGAGCTGTTTTTT. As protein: CASSPAGTAYTGELFF.

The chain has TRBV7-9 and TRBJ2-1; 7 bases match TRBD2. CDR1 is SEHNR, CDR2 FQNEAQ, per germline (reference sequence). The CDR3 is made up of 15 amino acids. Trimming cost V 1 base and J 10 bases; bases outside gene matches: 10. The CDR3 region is CASSLGAGDPGEQFF. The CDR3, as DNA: TGTGCCAGCAGCTTAGGCGCGGGGGACCCGGGAGAGCAGTTCTTC.

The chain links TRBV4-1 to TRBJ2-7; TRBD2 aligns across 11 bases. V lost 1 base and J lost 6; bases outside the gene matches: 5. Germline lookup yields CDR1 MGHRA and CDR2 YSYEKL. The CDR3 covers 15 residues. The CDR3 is CASSQVISGRGEQYF. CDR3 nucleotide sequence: TGCGCCAGCAGCCAAGTGATTAGCGGGAGGGGCGAGCAGTACTTC.